These 13 T cell receptor beta chains came from one sample sequenced in a study of blood T cell repertoires in COVID-19. TCRdb's table, derived via immunoSEQ multiplex PCR, lists solely in-frame clones and lacks some. The table lists 310,000 or so clones, approximately 88% of them singletons. Sequencing was performed on peripheral blood. The receptors were gathered from a woman in her forties or fifties with active or convalescent COVID-19.

The CDR3, as DNA: TGCAGCGTTGAAGAGAAATACTTTCGTCGGGGGGGACAGGGCCTCTATGGCTACACCTTC. Translating gives CSVEEKYFRRGGQGLYGYTF. This chain uses TRBV29-1 with TRBJ1-2, with 9 positions matching TRBD1. CDR1 is SQVTM, CDR2 ANQGSEA, per germline. CDR3 size: 20 residues. The V gene end was trimmed by 0 bases and the J gene end by 4 bases; junction bases not matched to a gene: 21.

This clone was seen more than once but under ten times. The chain couples TRBV4-2 to TRBJ2-1; D not certain. The germline V gene has CDR1 LGHNA and CDR2 YNFKEQ. The CDR3 sequence is 14 residues long. Trimming left V 0 bases short and J 12 bases short, with 15 bases between. The DNA for the CDR3 is TGTGCCAGCAGCCAAGATACGGGTTTTCCCGGGCAGTTCTTC. It yields the protein CASSQDTGFPGQFF.

CDR3 protein: CASQERATNSNQPQHF. CDR3 sequence (DNA): TGTGCCTCCCAGGAGAGGGCTACCAATAGCAATCAGCCCCAGCATTTT. The rearrangement uses TRBV19 and TRBJ1-5; D not resolved. Germline CDR1 LNHDA, CDR2 SQIVND (reference sequence). V shed 11 bases and J shed 0 bases, with 20 bases lying between them. There are 16 residues in the CDR3.

The CDR3: CASSDRGDSPLHF. The CDR3, as DNA: TGTGCCAGCAGCGACAGGGGCGATTCACCCCTCCACTTT. The genes are TRBV28 and TRBJ1-6; TRBD1 aligns across 8 bases. V lost 6 bases, J lost 8 bases, and 3 bases stayed unmatched. This CDR3 has 13 residues. The germline V gene encodes CDR1 MDHEN and CDR2 SYDVKM.

V and J are TRBV15 and TRBJ1-6; 9 bases are shared with TRBD1. J was trimmed by 7 bases and V by 1 base; bases with no gene match: 2. Germline CDR1 LNHNV, CDR2 YYDKDF (reference sequence). This CDR3 has 15 residues. The CDR3 nucleotides are TGTGCCACCAGCAGAGGTACAGGGGGCAATTCACCCCTCCACTTT. Translated, it gives CATSRGTGGNSPLHF.

J is TRBJ1-6 and V is TRBV7-3, with a tentative D call TRBD1 (5 bases). The CDR3 covers 13 residues. V dropped 2 bases and J dropped 9 bases, with 8 bases sitting between them. Germline CDR1 reads SGHTA; CDR2 reads FQGTGA. The CDR3 nucleotides read TGTGCCAGCAGCTTATTGGGGCGTTCACCCCTCCACTTT. It translates to CASSLLGRSPLHF.

The chain is built from TRBV28 and TRBJ2-7; the D gene is possibly TRBD1 (5 bases). This CDR3 is built from 16 residues. V was trimmed by 6 bases and J by 0 bases, leaving 18 bases between them. Germline V CDR1 and CDR2: MDHEN, SYDVKM. The CDR3 nucleotides are TGTGCCAGCAGGGGTTCGTGGGGCGTAACCTCCTACGAGCAGTACTTC. Translating it yields CASRGSWGVTSYEQYF.

The J gene is TRBJ1-5, the V gene TRBV7-8, with TRBD1 as a possible D gene (5 bases). Trimming pared 4 bases from V and 2 bases from J, leaving 21 bases between. There are 18 residues in the CDR3. Germline loops: CDR1 SGHVS, CDR2 FQNEAQ. The CDR3 loop is CASSYLGFREEGNQPQHF. The CDR3 coding sequence is TGTGCCAGCAGCTACCTGGGGTTCAGGGAAGAGGGCAATCAGCCCCAGCATTTT.

The rearrangement links TRBV5-5 to TRBJ2-3, with D possibly TRBD2 on 6 matching bases. The germline CDR1 and CDR2 sequences are SGHKS and YYEKEE (reference sequence). The CDR3 extends over 14 amino acids. V was pared by 6 bases and J by 1 base, with 12 bases between. CDR3 sequence (DNA): TGTGCCAGCATGGCGGGAATCGGCACAGATACGCAGTATTTT. Translating gives CASMAGIGTDTQYF.

The V and J genes are TRBV9 and TRBJ2-7, with D possibly TRBD2 on 5 matching bases. V lost 4 bases and J 3 bases, leaving 17 bases between the germline ends. This CDR3 region has 15 residues. From germline, CDR1 is SGDLS and CDR2 YYNGEE. CDR3 sequence: CASSPSKDFYYEQYF. CDR3 in DNA: TGTGCCAGCAGCCCTAGTAAGGACTTCTACTACGAGCAGTACTTC.

The V gene is TRBV28, the J gene TRBJ2-7; 8 bases are a match to TRBD1. Germline-derived CDR1 and CDR2 are MDHEN and SYDVKM. The CDR3 has 15 residues. Trimming took 2 bases from V and 2 from J; bases not matched to a gene: 5. CDR3 DNA: TGTGCCAGCAGTTTAGCGGACAGGGTTGCCTACGAGCAGTACTTC. Translating gives CASSLADRVAYEQYF.

The chain carries TRBV4-3 and TRBJ2-1; D might be TRBD2 (5 bases). The ends were cut back, 4 bases at V and 2 bases at J, with 15 bases in the middle. The CDR3 runs to 16 residues. Germline CDR1 is LGHNA and CDR2 is YSLEER. In DNA form, the CDR3 reads TGCGCCAGCAGCCGAACCGGGCTAGCTCCCTACAATGAGCAGTTCTTC. Amino acid sequence: CASSRTGLAPYNEQFF.

The CDR3 nucleotides are TGTGCCAGCAGCCTAACGGACACAGGGATTGCTTTCTTT. The encoded protein is CASSLTDTGIAFF. The chain is built from TRBV11-3 and TRBJ1-1; possibly TRBD1 for D (6 bases). Trimming shortened V by 5 bases and J by 11 bases, and 18 bases separated the two germline ends. The CDR3 covers 13 residues. Germline V gene sequence: CDR1 SGHNT, CDR2 YENEEA.